This TCR beta chain was retrieved from a study of shared clonotypes between healthy human individuals. Findings and caveats of the study: When naive CD4 clonotypes were compared across a few donors, about 5% were shared. Clonotypes shared by all four sorted-subset donors had higher generation probabilities than non-shared clonotypes.

Profiled with immunoSEQ multiplex PCR; TCRdb holds only in-frame clones, not every one. The data contain millions of clones, 85% to 95% of them seen just once; the ten biggest clones take up 0.13%. As concerns this clone: Its antigen is still unknown.

The CDR3 is made up of 15 amino acids. Deletions cut 0 bases from V and 0 bases from J, with 8 bases between. Germline V CDR1 and CDR2: LNHNV, YYDKDF (reference sequence). This TCR was recovered from a man younger than 35 in good health. Sequenced sample: naive CD4+ T cells sorted from blood. The subset: CD45RA+ positively selected. The chain couples TRBV15 to TRBJ1-2; no definite D call. This CDR3 reads CATSREKSANYGYTF. In nucleotides, the CDR3 is TGTGCCACCAGCAGAGAAAAATCTGCTAACTATGGCTACACCTTC.